The clone carrying this T cell receptor (beta chain) occurred many times. As yet, its antigen is unknown. In germline, CDR1 is SGHRS, CDR2 YFSETQ. With V trimmed by 2 bases and J by 7 bases, 11 bases remained unmatched. This CDR3 contains 16 residues. This sample was taken from a study of T cells in Graves' hyperthyroidism and ophthalmopathy. RNA transcripts yielded amplified TCR beta CDR3 regions. The HTBI primer set was used in a first-round RT-PCR of the TCR CDR3. TCRdb reprocessed the multiplex PCR reads with MiXCR, giving one entry per CDR3 protein. The repertoire holds 500,000 to 750,000 distinct CDR3 sequences, with approximately 14% as singletons. Notes on the study in general: Most thyroid clonotypes with frequency above 0.001 were detected in blood. In the analysis, a 13 V-J model separated ophthalmopathy from stable hyperthyroidism.

Fresh peripheral blood, around 11 ml of it, supplied the PBMCs. The sequencing input was blood. The genes are TRBV5-1 and TRBJ2-1, with TRBD2 identical over 8 bases. The origin of this receptor is a woman under 30 with Graves' ophthalmopathy. CDR3: CASSLPGGEGTNEQFF. For the CDR3, the DNA is TGCGCCAGCAGCTTACCCGGGGGGGAGGGGACGAATGAGCAGTTCTTC.